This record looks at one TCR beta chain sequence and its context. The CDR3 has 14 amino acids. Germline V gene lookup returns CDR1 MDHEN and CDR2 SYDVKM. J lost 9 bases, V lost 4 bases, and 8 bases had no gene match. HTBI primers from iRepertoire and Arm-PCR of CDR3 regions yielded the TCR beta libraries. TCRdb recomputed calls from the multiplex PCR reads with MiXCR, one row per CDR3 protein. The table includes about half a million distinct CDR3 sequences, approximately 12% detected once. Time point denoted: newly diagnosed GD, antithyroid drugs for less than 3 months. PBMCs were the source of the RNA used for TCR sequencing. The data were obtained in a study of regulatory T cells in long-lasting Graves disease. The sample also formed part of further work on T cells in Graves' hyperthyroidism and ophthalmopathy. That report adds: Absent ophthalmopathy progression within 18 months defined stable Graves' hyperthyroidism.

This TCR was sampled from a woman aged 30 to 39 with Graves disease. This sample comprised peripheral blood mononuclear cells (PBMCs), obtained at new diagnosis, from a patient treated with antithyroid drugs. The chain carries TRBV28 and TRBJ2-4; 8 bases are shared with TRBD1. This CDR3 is CASSSTGELGIQYF. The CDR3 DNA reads TGTGCCAGCAGTTCGACAGGGGAGCTCGGCATTCAGTACTTC.